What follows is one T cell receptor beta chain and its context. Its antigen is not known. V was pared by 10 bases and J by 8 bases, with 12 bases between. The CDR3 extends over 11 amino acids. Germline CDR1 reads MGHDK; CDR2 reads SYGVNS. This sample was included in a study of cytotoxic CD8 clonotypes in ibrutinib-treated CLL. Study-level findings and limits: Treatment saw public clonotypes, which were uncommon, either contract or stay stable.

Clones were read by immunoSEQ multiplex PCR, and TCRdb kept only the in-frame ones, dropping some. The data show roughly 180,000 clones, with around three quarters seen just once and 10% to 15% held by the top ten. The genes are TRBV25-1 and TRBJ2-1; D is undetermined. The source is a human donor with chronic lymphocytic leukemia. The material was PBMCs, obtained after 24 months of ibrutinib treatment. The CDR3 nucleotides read TGTGCCACCCGGCAAGGGTATGAGCAGTTCTTC. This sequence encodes CATRQGYEQFF.